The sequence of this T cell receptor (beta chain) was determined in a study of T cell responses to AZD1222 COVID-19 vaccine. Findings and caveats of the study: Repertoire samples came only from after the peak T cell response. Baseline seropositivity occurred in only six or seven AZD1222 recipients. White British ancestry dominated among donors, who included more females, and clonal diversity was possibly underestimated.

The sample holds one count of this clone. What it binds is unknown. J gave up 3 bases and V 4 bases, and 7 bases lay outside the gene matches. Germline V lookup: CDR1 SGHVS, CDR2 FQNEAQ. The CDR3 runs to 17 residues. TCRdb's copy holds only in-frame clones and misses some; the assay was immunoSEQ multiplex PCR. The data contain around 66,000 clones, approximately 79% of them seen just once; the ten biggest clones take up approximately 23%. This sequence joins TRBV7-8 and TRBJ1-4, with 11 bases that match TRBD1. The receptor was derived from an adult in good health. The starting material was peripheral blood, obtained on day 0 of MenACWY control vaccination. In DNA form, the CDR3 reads TGTGCCAGCAGCTCTCGGACAGGGGGCCGATCTAATGAAAAACTGTTTTTT. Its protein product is CASSSRTGGRSNEKLFF.